These 30 T cell receptor beta chains share one sample of origin, sequenced in a study of shared clonotypes between healthy human individuals. This table comes from immunoSEQ multiplex PCR, and its TCRdb copy is limited to in-frame clones, with some not included. The sample records under 600,000 clones, 75% to 80% being singletons. The sample comprised PBMCs. The receptors here all came from a woman between 40 and 50 years old in good health. Some clones in this sample may be carry-over from other donors' samples.

The chain is built from TRBV2 and TRBJ2-2; 14 positions match TRBD2. The length of the CDR3 is 16 residues. Per the germline V gene, CDR1 is SNHLY and CDR2 is FYNNEI. V gave up 6 bases and J gave up 6 bases; unmatched junction bases: 6. CDR3 DNA sequence: TGTGCCAGCAGGGGACTAGCGGGAGCGGGAGCCGGGGAGCTGTTTTTT. Protein product: CASRGLAGAGAGELFF.

In DNA form, the CDR3 reads TGTGCCAGCAGCCATGGGTGCCGGGGGACCCAGTACTTC. Translating gives CASSHGCRGTQYF. J is TRBJ2-5 and V is TRBV14; perhaps TRBD2 as D (5 bases). This CDR3 is built from 13 residues. The V gene lost 3 bases and the J gene lost 7 bases, with 12 bases spanning the gap. The germline V gene encodes CDR1 SGHDN and CDR2 FVKESK.

This chain joins TRBV5-5 and TRBJ2-1; TRBD2 matches 8 bases. The J segment lost 7 bases and the V segment lost 0 bases, leaving 9 bases of the junction unmatched. Per the germline V gene, CDR1 is SGHKS and CDR2 is YYEKEE (reference sequence). CDR3 length equals 16 residues. For the CDR3, the DNA is TGTGCCAGCAGCTTGGCCTTAGCGGGATCCTGGAATGAGCAGTTCTTC. It specifies CASSLALAGSWNEQFF.

The V gene is TRBV7-3, the J gene TRBJ2-1; no clear D. Germline-derived CDR1 and CDR2 are SGHTA and FQGTGA. Trimming shortened V by 5 bases and J by 3 bases, and 14 bases separated the two germline ends. The CDR3 has 15 residues. The CDR3 sequence is CASSPVGGNYNEQFF. The CDR3 nucleotides read TGTGCCAGCAGCCCGGTGGGCGGAAACTACAATGAGCAGTTCTTC.

Concerning this clone itself: The same CDR3 arises from other DNA sequences in this sample as well. This chain joins TRBV5-5 and TRBJ2-7; 9 bases line up with TRBD1. Germline V lookup: CDR1 SGHKS, CDR2 YYEKEE (reference sequence). V lost 4 bases and J lost 2; bases outside the gene matches: 4. The CDR3 has 14 amino acids. The CDR3 protein is CASSLGQGPYEQYF. CDR3 coding DNA: TGTGCCAGCAGCCTAGGACAGGGGCCCTACGAGCAGTACTTC.

This clone was seen just once. CDR3 amino acids: CATSRGGVVPPYEQYF. CDR3 nucleotide sequence: TGTGCCACCAGCAGGGGAGGGGTGGTTCCACCCTACGAGCAGTACTTC. The rearrangement joins TRBV15 to TRBJ2-7; 7 bases map to TRBD2. Germline V CDR1 and CDR2: LNHNV, YYDKDF (reference sequence). The CDR3 has 16 amino acids. Unmatched junction bases numbered 10, after V lost 3 bases and J lost 2 bases. The entire variable domain, with the rest obtained from reference TRBV15 and TRBJ2-7, is as follows: DAMVIQNPRYQVTQFGKPVTLSCSQTLNHNVMYWYQQKSSQAPKLLFHYYDKDFNNEADTPDNFQSRRPNTSFCFLDIRSPGLGDTAMYLCATSRGGVVPPYEQYFGPGTRLTVT.

The chain recombines TRBV25-1 with TRBJ1-6, with 7 nucleotides matching TRBD1. Trimming at V came to 6 bases and at J to 10 bases, leaving 9 bases not matched to a gene. Germline V lookup: CDR1 MGHDK, CDR2 SYGVNS. This CDR3 has 14 residues. CDR3 coding DNA: TGTGCCAGCAGCCACAGGGGTCCGGCCTCACCCCTCCACTTT. It codes for CASSHRGPASPLHF.

The V call is TRBV5-8, the J call TRBJ2-7; no firm D call. Germline CDR1 is SGHTS and CDR2 is YDEGEE. Trimming pared 5 bases from V and 2 bases from J, leaving 17 bases between. The CDR3 sequence is 15 residues long. The CDR3 nucleotides read TGTGCCAGCAGTTTCCTCCGCTACTCACCCTACGAGCAGTACTTC. Translating it yields CASSFLRYSPYEQYF.

CDR3 in amino acids: CASRGDAYEQYF. In nucleotides, the CDR3 is TGCGCCAGCAGGGGAGATGCCTACGAGCAGTACTTC. J is TRBJ2-7 and V is TRBV5-1; D perhaps matches TRBD2 (5 bases). This CDR3 contains 12 residues. The ends were cut back, 5 bases at V and 2 bases at J, with 8 bases in the middle. In germline, CDR1 is SGHRS, CDR2 YFSETQ.

J is TRBJ2-5 and V is TRBV5-4; 8 nucleotides align to TRBD2. Gene TRBJ2-7 matches the end of the DNA better, so the J call may be wrong. The CDR3 loop spans 14 amino acids. CDR1 is SGHNT and CDR2 is YYREEE in the germline V gene (reference sequence). The CDR3 bases are TGTGCCAGCAGCTGGCGGGGGGCCGTCGACGAGCAGTACTTC. Protein: CASSWRGAVDEQYF.

This chain links TRBV11-3 with TRBJ2-3; 8 bases match TRBD2. The CDR3 consists of 16 residues. The germline CDR1 and CDR2 sequences are SGHNT and YENEEA. V gave up 4 bases and J gave up 0 bases; unmatched junction bases: 6. CDR3 protein: CASSSGLAGSTDTQYF. The DNA of the CDR3 is TGTGCCAGCAGCTCTGGCTTAGCGGGAAGCACAGATACGCAGTATTTT.

V usage is TRBV2 and J usage is TRBJ1-5; D gene ambiguous. The CDR3 is made up of 15 amino acids. Looked up from germline, CDR1 is SNHLY and CDR2 is FYNNEI. Trimming removed 5 bases at V and 5 bases at J, with 16 bases between. The CDR3 region has the DNA TGTGCCAGCAGTATCGAGGGAGGACGCGATCAGCCCCAGCATTTT. Encoded protein: CASSIEGGRDQPQHF.

The rearrangement links TRBV11-3 to TRBJ1-2; D unresolved. Germline CDR1 SGHNT, CDR2 YENEEA. Trimming removed 7 bases at V and 4 bases at J, with 10 bases between. This CDR3 has 12 residues. Here the CDR3 reads CASTLDGYGYTF. In DNA, the CDR3 is TGTGCCAGCACTCTAGACGGCTATGGCTACACCTTC.

The chain joins TRBV28 to TRBJ1-5; D gene unclear. Per germline, CDR1 MDHEN and CDR2 SYDVKM. The CDR3 extends over 16 amino acids. The V and J ends lost 2 bases and 1 base respectively, with 12 bases between them. The chain's CDR3 is CASSLLYSYSNQPQHF. The CDR3 DNA is TGTGCCAGCAGTTTACTCTACAGCTACAGCAATCAGCCCCAGCATTTT.

The chain uses TRBV11-2 and TRBJ1-2; a weak D match, TRBD1 (6 bases). The CDR3 sequence is 15 residues long. V was pared by 1 base and J by 0 bases, with 9 bases between. Germline V gene sequence: CDR1 SGHAT, CDR2 FQNNGV. CDR3 region: CASSLGTATNYGYTF. CDR3 in DNA: TGTGCCAGCAGCTTAGGGACAGCCACTAACTATGGCTACACCTTC.

The CDR3 DNA reads as TGTGCCAGCAGCCGAGGCCCCGCCTACGAGCAGTACTTC. This encodes CASSRGPAYEQYF. The chain is built from TRBV7-8 and TRBJ2-7; unclear D gene. Germline V gives CDR1 SGHVS, CDR2 FQNEAQ. This CDR3 region has 13 residues. Trimming took off 5 bases at V and 2 bases at J, with 10 bases between the two ends. Variable domain in full (rest from reference TRBV7-8 and TRBJ2-7): GAGVSQSPRYKVAKRGQDVALRCDPISGHVSLFWYQQALGQGPEFLTYFQNEAQLDKSGLPSDRFFAERPEGSVSTLKIQRTQQEDSAVYLCASSRGPAYEQYFGPGTRLTVT.

This chain joins TRBV2 and TRBJ2-6; D not certain. V shed 1 base and J shed 12 bases, with 7 bases lying between them. Germline V CDR1 and CDR2: SNHLY, FYNNEI. This CDR3 has 12 residues. CDR3 DNA: TGTGCCAGCAGTGAAGAACACCCCGTCCTGACTTTC. Its protein product is CASSEEHPVLTF.

The J gene is TRBJ1-2, the V gene TRBV5-5; TRBD1 is a possible D gene (5 bases). The CDR3 contains 14 residues. V was clipped by 4 bases and J by 6 bases, with 16 bases between them. Germline V gene sequence: CDR1 SGHKS, CDR2 YYEKEE (reference sequence). The CDR3 protein is CASSLEGQGDGYTF. The CDR3 DNA reads as TGTGCCAGCAGCCTGGAGGGGCAGGGCGATGGCTACACCTTC.

This chain uses TRBV7-2 with TRBJ1-4, with D possibly being TRBD1 (6 bases). There are 14 residues in the CDR3. Trimming removed 5 bases at V and 7 bases at J, with 14 bases between. Germline values: CDR1 SGHTA, CDR2 FQGNSA. In DNA, the CDR3 is TGTGCCAGCAGCCTGCAGGGGCTTGGTGAAAAACTGTTTTTT. Residues: CASSLQGLGEKLFF. Full variable domain (outside the CDR3, taken from reference TRBV7-2 and TRBJ1-4): GAGVSQSPSNKVTEKGKDVELRCDPISGHTALYWYRQSLGQGLEFLIYFQGNSAPDKSGLPSDRFSAERTGGSVSTLTIQRTQQEDSAVYLCASSLQGLGEKLFFGSGTQLSVL.

The chain joins TRBV18 to TRBJ1-1; maybe TRBD1 (6 bases). Germline CDR1 and CDR2: KGHSH and LQKENI. V lost 0 bases to trimming and J lost 5 bases, with 16 bases between them. This CDR3 is 16 amino acids long. The CDR3 sequence is CASSPPKQGRYTEAFF. CDR3 DNA: TGTGCCAGCTCACCACCGAAACAGGGAAGGTATACTGAAGCTTTCTTT.

V usage is TRBV11-2 and J usage is TRBJ1-3; D not resolved. Per the germline V gene, CDR1 is SGHAT and CDR2 is FQNNGV. This CDR3 is built from 16 residues. Trimming cost V 0 bases and J 1 base, with 10 bases left between them. CDR3 coding DNA: TGTGCCAGCAGCTTAGATCGCGCCCCTTCTGGAAACACCATATATTTT. Protein product: CASSLDRAPSGNTIYF.

J is TRBJ2-1 and V is TRBV4-3, with TRBD2 matching over 8 bases. The CDR3 has 15 residues. CDR1 is LGHNA and CDR2 is YSLEER in the germline V gene. V gave up 4 bases and J gave up 4 bases; unmatched junction bases: 6. CDR3 loop: CASSRDGRAYNEQFF. In DNA form, the CDR3 reads TGCGCCAGCAGCCGTGACGGGAGGGCTTACAATGAGCAGTTCTTC.

A few counts support this clone. The V call is TRBV11-1, the J call TRBJ2-4; 10 bases line up with TRBD1. There are 15 residues in the CDR3. In germline, CDR1 is SGHAT, CDR2 FQDESV (reference sequence). Trimming took 2 bases from V and 9 from J; bases not matched to a gene: 7. The CDR3 is CASSLPWDRGPIQYF. In DNA form, the CDR3 reads TGTGCCAGCAGCTTACCCTGGGACAGGGGACCCATTCAGTACTTC.

This chain joins TRBV28 and TRBJ2-2; no firm D call. The CDR3 totals 15 residues. The ends were cut back, 2 bases at V and 1 base at J, with 8 bases in the middle. CDR1 and CDR2 from the germline V gene are MDHEN and SYDVKM. The CDR3 sequence: CASSLDFLNTGELFF. CDR3 DNA sequence: TGTGCCAGCAGTTTAGATTTTTTGAACACCGGGGAGCTGTTTTTT.

Details on this clone: Other nucleotide sequences in the sample specify the same CDR3. This chain joins TRBV5-4 and TRBJ1-5; 7 positions agree with TRBD1. Per the germline V gene, CDR1 is SGHNT and CDR2 is YYREEE (reference sequence). CDR3 size: 13 residues. V lost 0 bases to trimming and J lost 7 bases; unmatched junction nucleotides: 1. As DNA, the CDR3 is TGTGCCAGCAGCTTGGACAGGGGCCAGCCCCAGCATTTT. It yields the protein CASSLDRGQPQHF.

The chain joins TRBV15 to TRBJ2-7; 8 nucleotides match TRBD2. V shed 0 bases and J 4 bases; nucleotides not matched to a gene: 14. The germline V gene encodes CDR1 LNHNV and CDR2 YYDKDF (reference sequence). This CDR3 has 18 amino acids. CDR3 in amino acids: CATSRDAPGGSGKYEQYF. The CDR3 region has the DNA TGTGCCACCAGCAGAGATGCCCCGGGCGGTAGCGGGAAATACGAGCAGTACTTC.

The J gene is TRBJ1-2, the V gene TRBV15; D unresolved. The germline V and J ends were trimmed by 0 bases and 8 bases, with 16 bases remaining between them. This CDR3 has 15 residues. CDR1 is LNHNV and CDR2 is YYDKDF in the germline V gene (reference sequence). The CDR3, as DNA: TGTGCCACCAGCAGAGATCTCTCGGTCAGAGGCGGCTACACCTTC. This codes for CATSRDLSVRGGYTF.

The chain recombines TRBV18 with TRBJ1-1, with TRBD1 identical over 10 bases. Germline lookup yields CDR1 KGHSH and CDR2 LQKENI. The V and J ends lost 3 bases and 0 bases, in that order; junction bases with no gene match: 4. The CDR3 loop spans 16 amino acids. The CDR3 here is CASSPTGGLMNTEAFF. For the CDR3, the DNA is TGTGCCAGCTCACCGACAGGGGGCCTTATGAACACTGAAGCTTTCTTT.

This clone has more than one count but fewer than ten. The chain uses TRBV7-8 and TRBJ2-7; tentatively, D is TRBD2 (6 bases). This CDR3 contains 16 residues. V gave up 3 bases and J gave up 0 bases, with 15 bases separating them. The V gene's germline CDR1 is SGHVS and CDR2 FQNEAQ. Written as DNA, the CDR3 is TGTGCCAGCAGCTTTTCCCAGCGGGCTAGCTCCTACGAGCAGTACTTC. Translating gives CASSFSQRASSYEQYF.

The gene calls are TRBV30 and TRBJ1-3; D is possibly TRBD1 (5 bases). The V end lost 2 bases, the J end lost 1 base, and 9 bases lay between the germline ends. The CDR3 length is 14 residues. The germline gives CDR1 GTSNPN, CDR2 SVGIG (reference sequence). CDR3 bases: TGTGCCTGGAGTATTGGGGGTTCTGGAAACACCATATATTTT. Amino acid sequence: CAWSIGGSGNTIYF.